The subject of this entry is one TCR beta chain. The antigen remains undetermined. All TRB cDNA libraries came from 5' RACE performed with UMI labels. One entry per CDR3 protein, without DNA, is what TCRdb gives after re-calling the 5' RACE reads. The sample has over 95,000 distinct CDR3 sequences. The data belong to a study of CXCR3-negative and CXCR3-positive naive CD8 T cells. Study observations and caveats: CXCR3-negative and CXCR3-positive naive cells shared comparable TRBV-TRBJ usage, but memory cells did not. Against CXCR3-negative naive cells, CXCR3-positive naive cells showed more hydrophobic TRB CDR3s.

Researchers reported sorting every CD8+ T cell subset in triplicate, around 300,000 cells per sort. The CDR3 spans 15 residues. From germline, CDR1 is SEHNR and CDR2 FQNEAQ (reference sequence). The chain recombines TRBV7-9 with TRBJ2-7. This clonotype was obtained from a human donor in good health. Some clones in this sample may be carry-over from other donors' samples. The sample comprised naive CXCR3+ CD8+ T cells from blood. The subset is: CD45RO-CCR7+CD27+CD95- naive CD8+ T cells expressing CXCR3 (TNR3+). The CDR3 region is CASSLGLGTTYEQYF.